Following are 24 T cell receptor beta chains from one sample sequenced in a study of cytomegalovirus exposure and HLA in healthy donors. A multiplex PCR was run with 60 Vbeta primers and 13 Jbeta primers. Using immunoSEQ multiplex PCR, the repertoire was profiled, and TCRdb retains in-frame clones only, with some absent. Of about 280,000 clones listed, about 87% are singletons. Sequencing was performed on PBMCs. These receptors were collected from a woman between 18 and 30 years old in good health and CMV-seronegative.

V and J are TRBV7-2 and TRBJ2-7, with 9 bases that match TRBD2. Germline CDR1 is SGHTA and CDR2 is FQGNSA. Trimming at V came to 0 bases and at J to 9 bases, leaving 15 bases not matched to a gene. The CDR3 spans 17 residues. For the CDR3, the DNA is TGTGCCAGCAGCTTAGCCAGCGGGGGGACCTACAGTGCGGGGCAGTACTTC. It encodes CASSLASGGTYSAGQYF.

This clone showed up just a few times. This chain joins TRBV9 and TRBJ2-6; weak D call: TRBD2 (5 bases). The germline V gene has CDR1 SGDLS and CDR2 YYNGEE. Trimming took 0 bases from V and 0 from J, leaving 16 bases between them. This CDR3 spans 19 amino acids. In DNA form, the CDR3 reads TGTGCCAGCAGCGTAGCTACTCGGGCGGGTGACTCTGGGGCCAACGTCCTGACTTTC. Its translation: CASSVATRAGDSGANVLTF.

The chain employs TRBV5-5 and TRBJ2-7; D is unclear. Trimming shortened V by 3 bases and J by 2 bases, and 3 bases separated the two germline ends. This CDR3 spans 11 amino acids. The V gene's germline CDR1 is SGHKS and CDR2 YYEKEE (reference sequence). DNA of the CDR3: TGTGCCAGCAGCTCCGCCTACGAGCAGTACTTC. It encodes CASSSAYEQYF.

The chain couples TRBV19 to TRBJ1-6, with no clear D. This CDR3 contains 13 residues. The V and J ends lost 10 bases and 6 bases respectively, with 13 bases between them. In germline, CDR1 is LNHDA, CDR2 SQIVND (reference sequence). CDR3 nucleotides: TGTGCCACACACCCCGGGAGTAATTCACCCCTCCACTTT. This gives the protein CATHPGSNSPLHF.

The V and J genes are TRBV29-1 and TRBJ2-7, with a possible D match to TRBD1 (6 bases). In germline, CDR1 is SQVTM, CDR2 ANQGSEA. Trimming removed 2 bases at V and 3 bases at J, with 17 bases between. CDR3 length: 15 residues. CDR3 amino acids: CSVELPGHTVYEQYF. CDR3 coding DNA: TGCAGCGTTGAATTACCGGGACATACGGTCTACGAGCAGTACTTC.

The rearrangement uses TRBV10-3 and TRBJ1-1; no clear D. Trimming shortened V by 0 bases and J by 4 bases, and 15 bases separated the two germline ends. This CDR3 comprises 16 residues. Germline values: CDR1 ENHRY, CDR2 SYGVKD. CDR3 DNA: TGTGCCATCAGTGAGTCAGCTCAGAGGGTTGGCACTGAAGCTTTCTTT. This codes for CAISESAQRVGTEAFF.

The gene calls are TRBV7-2 and TRBJ2-7; 13 bases are shared with TRBD2. The length of the CDR3 is 18 residues. J lost 2 bases, V lost 4 bases, and 11 bases had no gene match. The V gene's germline CDR1 is SGHTA and CDR2 FQGNSA. The CDR3 sequence is CASSSLTSGGLRAYEQYF. CDR3 DNA sequence: TGTGCCAGCAGCTCGTTGACTAGCGGGGGGCTCAGAGCCTACGAGCAGTACTTC.

The chain is built from TRBV9 and TRBJ2-7, with 7 bases matching TRBD1. Germline V gene lookup returns CDR1 SGDLS and CDR2 YYNGEE. The CDR3 length is 17 residues. V was clipped by 4 bases and J by 3 bases; unmatched bases: 16. CDR3 sequence: CASSPRPLGQGVYEQYF. Here the CDR3 DNA reads TGTGCCAGCAGCCCGAGACCCCTCGGGCAGGGGGTCTACGAGCAGTACTTC.

The rearrangement joins TRBV5-1 to TRBJ1-1; tentative D call: TRBD1 (5 bases). Germline V lookup: CDR1 SGHRS, CDR2 YFSETQ. This CDR3 contains 14 residues. Trimming stripped 0 bases from V and 8 bases from J, with 14 bases between. The CDR3 DNA follows: TGCGCCAGCAGCTTGGAAAACGCAGGGCGGGAAGCTTTCTTT. It is translated as CASSLENAGREAFF.

The rearrangement joins TRBV6-5 to TRBJ1-4, with a weak D call TRBD1 (6 bases). The germline V gene encodes CDR1 MNHEY and CDR2 SVGAGI. The CDR3 is 16 amino acids. V was pared by 2 bases and J by 3 bases, with 13 bases between. The DNA for the CDR3 is TGTGCCAGCAGTTACGCTCACAGGGTCCCTAATGAAAAACTGTTTTTT. This translates into CASSYAHRVPNEKLFF.

V gene TRBV7-2 combines with J gene TRBJ2-3, with D possibly TRBD2 on 5 matching bases. This CDR3 is 12 amino acids long. In germline, CDR1 is SGHTA, CDR2 FQGNSA. Trimming stripped 3 bases from V and 8 bases from J, with 9 bases between. The CDR3: CASSFSSGTQYF. The CDR3 DNA reads TGTGCCAGCAGCTTTAGCAGCGGTACGCAGTATTTT.

The V and J genes are TRBV6-1 and TRBJ2-2; 8 bases match TRBD1. V lost 7 bases and J lost 6; bases outside the gene matches: 10. The CDR3 loop spans 15 amino acids. CDR1 and CDR2 (germline): MNHNS, SASEGT. In nucleotides, the CDR3 is TGTGCCAGCACCGGACAGGGCCGAGTTTCCGGGGAGCTGTTTTTT. Protein sequence: CASTGQGRVSGELFF.

The gene calls are TRBV7-2 and TRBJ2-7; 9 bases are a match to TRBD2. Germline trimming cut 3 bases from V and 4 bases from J; bases unmatched to any gene: 4. This CDR3 has 14 residues. Per the germline V gene, CDR1 is SGHTA and CDR2 is FQGNSA. CDR3 protein: CASSFGLAGYEQYF. CDR3 nucleotide sequence: TGTGCCAGCAGCTTTGGGCTAGCGGGGTACGAGCAGTACTTC.

In DNA form, the CDR3 reads TGTGCCAGCAGTTATACGACCACAGGGGGGGGAGAGACCCAGTACTTC. Protein sequence: CASSYTTTGGGETQYF. V gene TRBV6-5 combines with J gene TRBJ2-5; possibly TRBD1 for D (8 bases). The germline gives CDR1 MNHEY, CDR2 SVGAGI. V was clipped by 3 bases and J by 4 bases, with 18 bases between them. This CDR3 region has 16 residues.

This clone has just one count. This chain uses TRBV5-1 with TRBJ1-2; D is uncertain. Trimming pared 0 bases from V and 4 bases from J, leaving 13 bases between. The CDR3 contains 15 residues. CDR1 SGHRS and CDR2 YFSETQ come from the germline V gene. The CDR3 loop reads CASSLEFSVTYGYTF. As DNA, the CDR3 is TGCGCCAGCAGCTTGGAGTTTAGCGTTACCTATGGCTACACCTTC.

V gene TRBV5-1 combines with J gene TRBJ2-7, with 8 bases aligning to TRBD2. The CDR3 consists of 13 residues. Germline V lookup: CDR1 SGHRS, CDR2 YFSETQ. V lost 5 bases, J lost 2 bases, and 3 bases stayed unmatched. The CDR3 spells CASRGLGPYEQYF. The CDR3 bases are TGCGCCAGCAGGGGACTAGGCCCCTACGAGCAGTACTTC.

This chain uses TRBV11-2 with TRBJ1-1, with unresolved D. CDR1 is SGHAT, CDR2 FQNNGV, per germline. CDR3 size: 15 residues. Trimming stripped 0 bases from V and 1 base from J, with 9 bases between. CDR3 bases: TGTGCCAGCAGCTTAGAATTCGATAGGAACACTGAAGCTTTCTTT. Translated: CASSLEFDRNTEAFF.

The chain uses TRBV6-5 and TRBJ2-5, with a weak D call TRBD2 (6 bases). From germline, CDR1 is MNHEY and CDR2 SVGAGI. Trimming stripped 2 bases from V and 1 base from J, with 8 bases between. The CDR3 spans 14 residues. The CDR3 here is CASSYTGLQETQYF. The CDR3 nucleotides are TGTGCCAGCAGTTACACGGGACTCCAAGAGACCCAGTACTTC.

The chain employs TRBV5-6 and TRBJ1-2; 7 bases are shared with TRBD1. Germline V gene data show CDR1 as SGHDT and CDR2 as YYEEEE. J was trimmed by 2 bases and V by 6 bases; bases with no gene match: 4. The CDR3 contains 13 residues. The CDR3 nucleotides read TGTGCCAGCATAGCGGGACAGAACTATGGCTACACCTTC. This encodes CASIAGQNYGYTF.

The table lists this clone with a few counts. J is TRBJ2-7 and V is TRBV7-3; D is ambiguous. V lost 4 bases and J lost 7, with 11 bases in between. CDR3 length equals 12 residues. Germline CDR1 and CDR2: SGHTA and FQGTGA. This CDR3 reads CASSSDTKEQYF. The CDR3 DNA is TGTGCCAGCAGCTCAGATACAAAAGAGCAGTACTTC.

This sequence joins TRBV7-2 and TRBJ2-5; D perhaps matches TRBD1 (6 bases). Looked up from germline, CDR1 is SGHTA and CDR2 is FQGNSA. V was clipped by 2 bases and J by 4 bases, with 20 bases between them. This CDR3 region has 17 residues. The CDR3: CASSLSGYRALGETQYF. The CDR3 region has the DNA TGTGCCAGCAGCTTATCCGGGTACAGGGCGCTGGGAGAGACCCAGTACTTC.

The chain recombines TRBV7-6 with TRBJ2-3, with 11 bases matching TRBD2. The CDR3 consists of 18 residues. The V and J ends lost 0 bases and 6 bases, in that order; junction bases with no gene match: 11. In germline, CDR1 is SGHVS, CDR2 FNYEAQ. CDR3 region: CASSLASSGGALVDTQYF. CDR3 in DNA: TGTGCCAGCAGCTTAGCGAGTAGCGGGGGGGCATTGGTGGATACGCAGTATTTT.

The genes are TRBV5-6 and TRBJ1-5; possibly TRBD1 for D (6 bases). Looked up from germline, CDR1 is SGHDT and CDR2 is YYEEEE. V lost 0 bases and J lost 4, with 11 bases in between. This CDR3 is 15 amino acids long. This chain's CDR3 is CASSLEGDKNQPQHF. The CDR3, as DNA: TGTGCCAGCAGCTTGGAGGGGGATAAGAATCAGCCCCAGCATTTT.

V is TRBV7-8 and J is TRBJ2-1, with 14 nucleotides matching TRBD2. The germline gives CDR1 SGHVS, CDR2 FQNEAQ. The junction had 10 bases not matched to a gene; V was cut back by 5 bases and J by 4 bases. The CDR3 has 18 amino acids. CDR3 DNA sequence: TGTGCCAGCAGCCCTCTTAGACTAGCGGGGGGGCCATACAATGAGCAGTTCTTC. Its translation: CASSPLRLAGGPYNEQFF. The full variable domain, rest sourced from reference TRBV7-8 and TRBJ2-1, is GAGVSQSPRYKVAKRGQDVALRCDPISGHVSLFWYQQALGQGPEFLTYFQNEAQLDKSGLPSDRFFAERPEGSVSTLKIQRTQQEDSAVYLCASSPLRLAGGPYNEQFFGPGTRLTVL.